Sequencing of this T cell receptor (beta chain) was carried out in a study of cytomegalovirus exposure and HLA in healthy donors. Whole-study context: About 85 million unique TCRs from HLA-typed donors were held in an early release of data. Clustering assigned 70% to 90% of the approximately 400 genotyped donors to the Caucasian-associated ancestry cluster.

The PCR made use of 60 Vbeta and 13 Jbeta primers. The data were produced by immunoSEQ multiplex PCR, yet TCRdb's version contains in-frame clones alone and is incomplete. The repertoire holds some 150,000 clones, with about 75% as singletons. Whole-study results and caveats: A link between a missense DCLRE1C variant and TCR beta V- and J-gene trimming emerged from a later analysis. The study designated about 160 TCR beta chains cytomegalovirus-associated.

Per germline, CDR1 SGHTA and CDR2 FQGTGA. J was trimmed by 5 bases and V by 4 bases; bases with no gene match: 5. This CDR3 spans 14 amino acids. To note about this clone: The antigen is not known.

The source material was PBMCs. The chain recombines TRBV7-3 with TRBJ2-1, with 7 bases identical to TRBD1. This sequence originates from a woman between 25 and 40 years old in good health and CMV-seronegative. The CDR3 DNA sequence: TGTGCCAGCAGCTCGGGACAGCTTAACAATGAGCAGTTCTTC. Protein: CASSSGQLNNEQFF.